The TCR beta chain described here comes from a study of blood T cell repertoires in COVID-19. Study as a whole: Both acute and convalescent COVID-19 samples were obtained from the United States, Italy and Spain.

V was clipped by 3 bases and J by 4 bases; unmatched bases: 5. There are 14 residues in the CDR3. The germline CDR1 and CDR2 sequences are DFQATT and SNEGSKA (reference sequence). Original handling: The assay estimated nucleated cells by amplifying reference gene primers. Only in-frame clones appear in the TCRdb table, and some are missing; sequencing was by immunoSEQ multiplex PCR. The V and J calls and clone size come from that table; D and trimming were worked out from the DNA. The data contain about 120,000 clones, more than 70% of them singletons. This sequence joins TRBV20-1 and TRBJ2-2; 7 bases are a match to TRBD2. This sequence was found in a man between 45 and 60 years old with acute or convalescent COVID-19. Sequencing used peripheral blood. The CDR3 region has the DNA TGCAGTGCTAGTCGCGGGGGATCCACCGGGGAGCTGTTTTTT. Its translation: CSASRGGSTGELFF.